This is a list of T cell receptor beta chains from one sample in a study of shared clonotypes between healthy human individuals. Using immunoSEQ multiplex PCR, the repertoire was profiled, and TCRdb retains in-frame clones only, with some absent. The sample consists of about 2.3 million clones, 92% of them appearing once. Sequenced: naive CD4+ T cells from PBMCs. These receptor sequences come from a man between 18 and 35 years old in good health. Some clones in this sample may be carry-over from other donors' samples. The CDR3 runs from the conserved cysteine through the conserved F or W. A D gene is named only where the DNA matches it firmly. Only part of the rows carry a size: once, few, many, or a class if the clone is expanded.

-,-,TRBJ1-2,TRBV7-2,CASSLVAKGYTF,TGTGCCAGCAGCTTAGTGGCCAAGGGCTACACCTTC
-,-,TRBJ1-1,TRBV29-1,CSVGYRLRDTEAFF,TGCAGCGTGGGCTACAGGCTCCGGGACACTGAAGCTTTCTTT
-,-,TRBJ2-2,TRBV11-2,CASSLRRGPGANTGELFF,TGTGCCAGCAGCTTGAGGCGCGGGCCCGGGGCGAACACCGGGGAGCTGTTTTTT
-,-,TRBJ1-5,TRBV28,CASRLRGGSNQPQHF,TGTGCCAGCAGACTTCGAGGGGGGAGCAATCAGCCCCAGCATTTT
TRBD2,-,TRBJ2-3,TRBV19,CASSTLREGNTDTQYF,TGTGCCAGTAGTACCTTGCGGGAGGGGAACACAGATACGCAGTATTTT
-,once,TRBJ2-5,TRBV11-2,CASSLGATGGRQETQYF,TGTGCCAGCAGCTTAGGGGCGACTGGGGGGCGTCAAGAGACCCAGTACTTC
TRBD1,-,TRBJ2-7,TRBV6-1,CASNRQGGIYEQYF,TGTGCCAGCAATAGACAGGGGGGCATCTACGAGCAGTACTTC
TRBD2,-,TRBJ2-3,TRBV5-1,CASSLPSGTDTQYF,TGCGCCAGCAGCTTACCTAGCGGGACAGATACGCAGTATTTT
TRBD2,-,TRBJ2-1,TRBV4-3,CASSQAGTSEFNEQFF,TGCGCCAGCAGCCAAGCCGGGACTAGCGAATTCAATGAGCAGTTCTTC
-,-,TRBJ2-5,TRBV18,CASSPPGGPQETQYF,TGTGCCAGCTCACCACCCGGCGGTCCCCAAGAGACCCAGTACTTC
TRBD2,-,TRBJ2-7,TRBV7-9,CASSLTSGILYEQYF,TGTGCCAGCAGCTTAACTAGCGGGATACTCTACGAGCAGTACTTC
-,once,TRBJ1-1,TRBV19,CASSIAGVGGNTEAFF,TGTGCCAGTAGTATAGCAGGTGTAGGGGGGAACACTGAAGCTTTCTTT
TRBD2,-,TRBJ2-1,TRBV7-9,CASSGGTSGFLSSYNEQFF,TGTGCCAGCAGCGGGGGGACTAGCGGGTTCCTTAGCTCCTACAATGAGCAGTTCTTC
-,-,TRBJ2-7,TRBV4-3,CASSLEGRGNEQYF,TGCGCCAGCAGTTTGGAGGGCCGAGGGAACGAGCAGTACTTC
-,-,TRBJ1-5,TRBV5-1,CASSLGGVNQPQHF,TGCGCCAGCAGCTTAGGAGGGGTCAATCAGCCCCAGCATTTT
TRBD1,-,TRBJ2-5,TRBV6-1,CASSDRQGVETQYF,TGTGCCAGCAGTGACCGACAGGGGGTTGAGACCCAGTACTTC
TRBD2,-,TRBJ2-1,TRBV23-1,CASSQSWRLAHNEQFF,TGCGCCAGCAGTCAGTCTTGGAGACTAGCTCACAATGAGCAGTTCTTC
TRBD1,few,TRBJ2-2,TRBV28,CASSTGASGELFF,TGTGCCAGCAGTACAGGGGCCTCCGGGGAGCTGTTTTTT
TRBD2,-,TRBJ2-1,TRBV14,CASSQEKAGGEYNEQFF,TGTGCCAGCAGCCAAGAGAAGGCGGGAGGGGAATACAATGAGCAGTTCTTC
TRBD2,once,TRBJ2-3,TRBV29-1,CSVFRGASGRITDTQYF,TGCAGCGTTTTCCGGGGAGCGAGCGGGAGGATAACAGATACGCAGTATTTT
-,-,TRBJ1-5,TRBV6-6,CASSPGAVSNQPQHF,TGTGCCAGCAGCCCCGGGGCAGTTAGCAATCAGCCCCAGCATTTT
-,-,TRBJ1-5,TRBV5-1,CASSADGGEPQHF,TGCGCCAGCAGCGCGGACGGGGGAGAGCCCCAGCATTTT
-,few,TRBJ1-1,TRBV7-2,CASSFSGDTEAFF,TGTGCCAGCAGCTTCTCAGGGGACACTGAAGCTTTCTTT